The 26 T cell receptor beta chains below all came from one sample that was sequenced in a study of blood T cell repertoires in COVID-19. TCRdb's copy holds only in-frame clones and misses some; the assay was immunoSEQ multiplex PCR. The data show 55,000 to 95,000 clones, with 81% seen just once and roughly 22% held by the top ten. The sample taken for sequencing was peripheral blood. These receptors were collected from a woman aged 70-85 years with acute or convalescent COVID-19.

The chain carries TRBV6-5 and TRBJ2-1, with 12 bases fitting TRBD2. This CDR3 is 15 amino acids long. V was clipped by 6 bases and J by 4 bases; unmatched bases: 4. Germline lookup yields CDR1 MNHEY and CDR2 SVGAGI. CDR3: CASRLGLAGYNEQFF. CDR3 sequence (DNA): TGTGCCAGCAGGCTTGGACTAGCGGGGTACAATGAGCAGTTCTTC.

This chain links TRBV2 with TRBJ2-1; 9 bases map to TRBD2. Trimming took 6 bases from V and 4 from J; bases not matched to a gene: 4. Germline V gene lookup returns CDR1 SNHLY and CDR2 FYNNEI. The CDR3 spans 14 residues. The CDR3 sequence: CASRLAGGYNEQFF. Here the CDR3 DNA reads TGTGCCAGCAGGTTGGCGGGAGGGTACAATGAGCAGTTCTTC.

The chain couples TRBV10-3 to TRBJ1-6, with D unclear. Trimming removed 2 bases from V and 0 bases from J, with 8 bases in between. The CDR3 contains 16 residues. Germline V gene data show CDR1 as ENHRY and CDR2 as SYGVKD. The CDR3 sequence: CAISERESSYNSPLHF. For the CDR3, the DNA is TGTGCCATCAGTGAGAGGGAGAGCTCCTATAATTCACCCCTCCACTTT.

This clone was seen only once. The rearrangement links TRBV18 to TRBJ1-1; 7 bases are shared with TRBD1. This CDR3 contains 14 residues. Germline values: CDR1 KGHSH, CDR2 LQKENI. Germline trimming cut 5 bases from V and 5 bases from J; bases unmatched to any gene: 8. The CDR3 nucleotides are TGTGCCAGCTCAGAAAACAGGGGTGAAACTGAAGCTTTCTTT. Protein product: CASSENRGETEAFF.

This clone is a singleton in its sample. The CDR3 nucleotides read TGTGCCAGCAGCCAAGCCTTCCGACGACTCGGCGGGGGGAATACGCAGTATTTT. This encodes CASSQAFRRLGGGNTQYF. The chain has TRBV3-1 (or the pseudogene TRBV3-2) and TRBJ2-3; TRBD2 aligns across 8 bases. The V and J ends lost 1 base and 7 bases, in that order; junction bases with no gene match: 16. This CDR3 comprises 18 residues. Germline-derived CDR1 and CDR2 are LGHDT and YNNKEL (reference sequence).

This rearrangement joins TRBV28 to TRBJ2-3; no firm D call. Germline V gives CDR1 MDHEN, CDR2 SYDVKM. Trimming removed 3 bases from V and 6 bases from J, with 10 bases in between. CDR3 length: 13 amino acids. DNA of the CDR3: TGTGCCAGCAGTTTGCCAGGATTGGATACGCAGTATTTT. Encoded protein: CASSLPGLDTQYF. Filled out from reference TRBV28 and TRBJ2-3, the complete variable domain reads DVKVTQSSRYLVKRTGEKVFLECVQDMDHENMFWYRQDPGLGLRLIYFSYDVKMKEKGDIPEGYSVSREKKERFSLILESASTNQTSMYLCASSLPGLDTQYFGPGTRLTVL.

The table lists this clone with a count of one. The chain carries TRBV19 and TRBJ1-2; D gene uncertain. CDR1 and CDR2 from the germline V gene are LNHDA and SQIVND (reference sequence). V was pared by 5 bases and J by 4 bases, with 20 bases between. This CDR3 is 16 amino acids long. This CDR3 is CASSDSGVDLFYGYTF. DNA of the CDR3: TGTGCCAGTAGTGACTCTGGCGTCGACCTGTTCTATGGCTACACCTTC.

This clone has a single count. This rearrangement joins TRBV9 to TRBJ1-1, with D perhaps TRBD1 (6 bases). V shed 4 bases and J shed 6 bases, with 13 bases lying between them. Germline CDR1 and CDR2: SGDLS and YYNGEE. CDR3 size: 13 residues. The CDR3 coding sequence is TGTGCCAGCAGCCCAACAGGGAAGGCTGAAGCTTTCTTT. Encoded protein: CASSPTGKAEAFF.

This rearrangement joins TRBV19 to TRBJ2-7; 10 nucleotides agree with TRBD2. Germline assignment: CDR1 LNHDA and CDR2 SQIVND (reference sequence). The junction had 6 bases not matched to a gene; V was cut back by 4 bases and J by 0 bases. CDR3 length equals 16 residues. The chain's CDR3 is CASSSRTSGNSYEQYF. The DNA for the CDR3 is TGTGCCAGTAGTAGCCGGACTAGCGGTAACTCCTACGAGCAGTACTTC.

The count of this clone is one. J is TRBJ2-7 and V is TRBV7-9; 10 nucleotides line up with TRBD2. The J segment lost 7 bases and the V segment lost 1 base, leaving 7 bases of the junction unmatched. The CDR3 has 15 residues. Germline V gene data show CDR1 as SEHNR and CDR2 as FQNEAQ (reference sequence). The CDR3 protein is CASSLVASGRWEQYF. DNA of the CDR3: TGTGCCAGCAGCTTAGTCGCTAGCGGGAGATGGGAGCAGTACTTC.

CDR3 sequence reads: CASSLGTGGLNEQFF. The CDR3 DNA is TGCGCCAGCAGCTTGGGGACAGGGGGCCTTAATGAGCAGTTCTTC. This chain uses TRBV5-1 with TRBJ2-1; 11 bases agree with TRBD1. The germline gives CDR1 SGHRS, CDR2 YFSETQ. Trimming at V came to 0 bases and at J to 7 bases, leaving 3 bases not matched to a gene. CDR3 length equals 15 residues.

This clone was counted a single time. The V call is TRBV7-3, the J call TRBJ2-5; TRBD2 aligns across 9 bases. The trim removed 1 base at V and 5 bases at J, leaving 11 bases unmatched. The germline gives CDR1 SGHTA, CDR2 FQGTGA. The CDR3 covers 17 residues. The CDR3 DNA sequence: TGTGCCAGCAGCTTAAGAGGTGCGGCTAGCGGGGTGGAGACCCAGTACTTC. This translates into CASSLRGAASGVETQYF.

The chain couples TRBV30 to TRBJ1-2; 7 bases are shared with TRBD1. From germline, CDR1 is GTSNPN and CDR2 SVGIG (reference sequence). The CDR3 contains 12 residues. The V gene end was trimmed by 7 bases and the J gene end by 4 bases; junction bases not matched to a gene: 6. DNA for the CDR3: TGTGCCTACGACAGGGATATCTATGGCTACACCTTC. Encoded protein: CAYDRDIYGYTF.

CDR3 sequence: CASSVRYNSPLHF. The CDR3 DNA is TGTGCCAGCAGCGTACGGTATAATTCACCCCTCCACTTT. The J gene is TRBJ1-6, the V gene TRBV9; D is undetermined. Germline CDR1 reads SGDLS; CDR2 reads YYNGEE. The CDR3 runs 13 residues. The V end lost 1 base, the J end lost 4 bases, and 3 bases lay between the germline ends.

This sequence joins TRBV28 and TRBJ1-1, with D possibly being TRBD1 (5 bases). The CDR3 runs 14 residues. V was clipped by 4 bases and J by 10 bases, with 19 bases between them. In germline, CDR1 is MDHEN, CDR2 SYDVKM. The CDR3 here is CASSSLTLARGAFF. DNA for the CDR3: TGTGCCAGCAGTTCCCTTACATTGGCAAGGGGAGCTTTCTTT.

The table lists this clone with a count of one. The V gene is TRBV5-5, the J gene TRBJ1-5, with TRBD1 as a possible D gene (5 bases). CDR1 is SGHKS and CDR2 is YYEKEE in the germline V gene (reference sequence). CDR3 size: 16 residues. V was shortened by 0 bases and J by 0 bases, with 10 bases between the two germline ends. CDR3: CASSLEGQGSNQPQHF. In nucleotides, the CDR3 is TGTGCCAGCAGCTTGGAGGGTCAGGGTAGCAATCAGCCCCAGCATTTT.

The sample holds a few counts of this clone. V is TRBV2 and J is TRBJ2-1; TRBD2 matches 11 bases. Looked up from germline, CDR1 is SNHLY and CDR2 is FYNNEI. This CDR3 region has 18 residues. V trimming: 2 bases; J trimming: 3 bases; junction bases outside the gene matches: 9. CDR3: CASSERGRGTSGYNEQFF. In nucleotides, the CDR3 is TGTGCCAGCAGTGAAAGGGGACGTGGGACTAGCGGCTACAATGAGCAGTTCTTC.

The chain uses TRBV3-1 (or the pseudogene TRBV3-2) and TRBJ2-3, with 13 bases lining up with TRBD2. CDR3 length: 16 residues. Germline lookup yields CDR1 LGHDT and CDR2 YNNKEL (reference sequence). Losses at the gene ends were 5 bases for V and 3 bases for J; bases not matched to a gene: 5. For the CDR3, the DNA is TGTGCCAGCAGCAGCCGGACTAGCGGGAGTACAGATACGCAGTATTTT. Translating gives CASSSRTSGSTDTQYF.

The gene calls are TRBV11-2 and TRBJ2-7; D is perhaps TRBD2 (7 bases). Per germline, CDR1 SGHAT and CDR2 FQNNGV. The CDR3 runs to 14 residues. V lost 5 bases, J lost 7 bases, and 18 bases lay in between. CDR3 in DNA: TGTGCCAGCAGCACGGGGGGCGGGATGACGGAGCAGTACTTC. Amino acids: CASSTGGGMTEQYF.

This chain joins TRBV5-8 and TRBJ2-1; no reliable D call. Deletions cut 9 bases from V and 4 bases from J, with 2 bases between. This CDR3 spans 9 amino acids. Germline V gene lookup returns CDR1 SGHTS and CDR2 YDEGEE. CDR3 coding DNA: TGTGCCACTTACAATGAGCAGTTCTTC. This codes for CATYNEQFF.

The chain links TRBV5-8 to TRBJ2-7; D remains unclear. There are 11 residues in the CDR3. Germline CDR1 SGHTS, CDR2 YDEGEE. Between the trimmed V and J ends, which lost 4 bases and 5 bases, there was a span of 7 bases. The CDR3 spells CASSPRNEQYF. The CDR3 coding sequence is TGTGCCAGCAGCCCTAGGAACGAGCAGTACTTC.

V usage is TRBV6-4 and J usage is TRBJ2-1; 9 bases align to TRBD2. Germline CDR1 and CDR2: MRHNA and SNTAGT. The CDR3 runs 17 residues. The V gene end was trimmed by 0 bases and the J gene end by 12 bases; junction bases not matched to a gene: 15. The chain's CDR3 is CASSDSLASGVRGAQFF. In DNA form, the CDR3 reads TGTGCCAGCAGTGACTCGTTGGCTAGCGGGGTCCGGGGCGCGCAGTTCTTC.

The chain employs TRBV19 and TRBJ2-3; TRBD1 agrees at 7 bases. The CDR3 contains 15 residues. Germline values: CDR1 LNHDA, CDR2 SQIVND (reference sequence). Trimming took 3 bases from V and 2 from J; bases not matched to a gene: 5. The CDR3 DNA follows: TGTGCCAGTAGTATCCGGACAGGTACCACAGATACGCAGTATTTT. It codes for CASSIRTGTTDTQYF.

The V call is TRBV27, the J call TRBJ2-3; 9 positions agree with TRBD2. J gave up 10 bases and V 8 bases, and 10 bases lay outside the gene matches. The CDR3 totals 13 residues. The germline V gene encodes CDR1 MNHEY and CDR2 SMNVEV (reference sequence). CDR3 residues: CASSGLAGIAQYF. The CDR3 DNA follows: TGTGCCAGCTCCGGGCTAGCGGGGATCGCGCAGTATTTT.

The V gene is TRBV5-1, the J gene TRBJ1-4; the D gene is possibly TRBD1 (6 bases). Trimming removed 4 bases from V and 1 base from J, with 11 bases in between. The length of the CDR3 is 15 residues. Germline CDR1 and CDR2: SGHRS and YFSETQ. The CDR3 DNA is TGCGCCAGCAGCCCCCGGACAGAAACTAATGAAAAACTGTTTTTT. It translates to CASSPRTETNEKLFF.

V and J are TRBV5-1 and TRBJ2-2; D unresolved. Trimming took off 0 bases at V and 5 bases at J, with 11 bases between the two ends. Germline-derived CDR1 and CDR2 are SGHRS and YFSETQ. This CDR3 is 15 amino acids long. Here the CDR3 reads CASSLVGRTTGELFF. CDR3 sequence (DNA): TGCGCCAGCAGCTTGGTTGGTAGAACGACCGGGGAGCTGTTTTTT.